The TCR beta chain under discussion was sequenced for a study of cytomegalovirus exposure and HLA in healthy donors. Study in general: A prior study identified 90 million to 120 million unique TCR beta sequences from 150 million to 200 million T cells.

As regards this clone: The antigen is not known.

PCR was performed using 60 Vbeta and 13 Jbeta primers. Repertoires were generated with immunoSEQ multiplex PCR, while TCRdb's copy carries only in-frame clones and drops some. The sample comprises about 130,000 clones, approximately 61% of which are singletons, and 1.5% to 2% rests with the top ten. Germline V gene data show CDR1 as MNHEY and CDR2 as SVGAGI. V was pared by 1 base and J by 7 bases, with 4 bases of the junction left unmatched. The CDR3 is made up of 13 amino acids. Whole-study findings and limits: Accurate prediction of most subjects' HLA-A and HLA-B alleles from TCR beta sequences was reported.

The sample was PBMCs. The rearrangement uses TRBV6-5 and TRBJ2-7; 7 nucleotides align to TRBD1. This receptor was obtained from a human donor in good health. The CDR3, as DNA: TGTGCCAGCAGTTACTGGAGACAGGGAGAGCAGTACTTC. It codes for CASSYWRQGEQYF.